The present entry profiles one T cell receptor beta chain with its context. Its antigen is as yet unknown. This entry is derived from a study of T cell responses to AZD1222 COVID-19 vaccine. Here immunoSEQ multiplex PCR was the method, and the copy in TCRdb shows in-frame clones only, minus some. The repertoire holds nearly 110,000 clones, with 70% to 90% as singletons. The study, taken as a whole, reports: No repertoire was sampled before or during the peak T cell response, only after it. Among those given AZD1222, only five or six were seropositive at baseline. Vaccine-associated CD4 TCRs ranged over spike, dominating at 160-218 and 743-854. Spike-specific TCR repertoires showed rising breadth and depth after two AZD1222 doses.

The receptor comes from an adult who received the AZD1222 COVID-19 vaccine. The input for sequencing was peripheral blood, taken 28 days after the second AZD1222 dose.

The DNA of the CDR3 is TGTGCCAGCTCACCACGTGGGGGGGACGGAGATAATTCACCCCTCCACTTT. Translated: CASSPRGGDGDNSPLHF. The rearrangement uses TRBV18 and TRBJ1-6; TRBD1 is a possible D gene (5 bases). The CDR3 extends over 17 amino acids. The V gene lost 1 base and the J gene lost 5 bases, with 15 bases spanning the gap. Germline loops: CDR1 KGHSH, CDR2 LQKENI.